The 19 T cell receptor beta chains presented below share a single source sample, sequenced in a study of blood T cell repertoires in COVID-19. TCRdb's table, derived via immunoSEQ multiplex PCR, lists solely in-frame clones and lacks some. The sample lists approximately 160,000 clones, around 82% occurring once. The sequenced sample consisted of PBMCs or T cells enriched from blood (not recorded which). The origin of the receptors is a woman between 50 and 59 years old in a cohort exposed to, infected with or recovered from COVID-19 (not recorded which).

This sequence joins TRBV6-6 and TRBJ1-2; no firm D call. CDR1 MNHNY and CDR2 SVGAGI come from the germline V gene (reference sequence). V shed 7 bases and J shed 0 bases, with 12 bases lying between them. This CDR3 has 14 amino acids. CDR3 DNA sequence: TGTGCCAGCACCCAAGGAGGGCCTAACTATGGCTACACCTTC. Translation: CASTQGGPNYGYTF.

The gene calls are TRBV15 and TRBJ2-7, with D uncertain. CDR1 is LNHNV and CDR2 is YYDKDF in the germline V gene (reference sequence). V was trimmed by 0 bases and J by 2 bases, leaving 8 bases between them. The length of the CDR3 is 14 residues. In DNA form, the CDR3 reads TGTGCCACCAGCAGAGAGGATACAGCCTACGAGCAGTACTTC. This sequence encodes CATSREDTAYEQYF.

Concerning this clone: The sample has other DNA sequences that encode this CDR3 too. This chain connects TRBV7-8 to TRBJ2-3, with 7 positions matching TRBD1. The CDR3 has 16 amino acids. From germline, CDR1 is SGHVS and CDR2 FQNEAQ. V shed 1 base and J 2 bases; nucleotides not matched to a gene: 6. The CDR3, as DNA: TGTGCCAGCAGCTTAGTAACAGGGGCAGACACAGATACGCAGTATTTT. Encoded protein: CASSLVTGADTDTQYF.

V and J are TRBV6-5 and TRBJ1-5; D is uncertain. The CDR3 is made up of 14 amino acids. Germline V gene sequence: CDR1 MNHEY, CDR2 SVGAGI. V was trimmed by 6 bases and J by 6 bases, leaving 15 bases between them. CDR3 DNA sequence: TGTGCCAGCAGCCCCTCTGTAGCGTCTCAGCCCCAGCATTTT. Translating gives CASSPSVASQPQHF.

The rearrangement links TRBV19 to TRBJ2-5; D call uncertain. CDR3 length: 14 residues. The V gene's germline CDR1 is LNHDA and CDR2 SQIVND (reference sequence). V was shortened by 3 bases and J by 0 bases, with 8 bases between the two germline ends. The chain's CDR3 is CASSIRLYQETQYF. CDR3 bases: TGTGCCAGTAGTATTCGACTGTACCAAGAGACCCAGTACTTC.

The table lists this clone with a few counts. The chain carries TRBV18 and TRBJ2-7; unclear D gene. CDR3 size: 15 residues. Trimming pared 1 base from V and 2 bases from J, leaving 12 bases between. The V gene's germline CDR1 is KGHSH and CDR2 LQKENI. CDR3 bases: TGTGCCAGCTCACCACGTATGGCAGATACCTACGAGCAGTACTTC. This encodes CASSPRMADTYEQYF.

V and J are TRBV5-6 and TRBJ2-5, with 9 positions matching TRBD2. Germline V lookup: CDR1 SGHDT, CDR2 YYEEEE. The V segment lost 4 bases and the J segment 4 bases; nucleotides outside the gene matches: 11. CDR3 length equals 16 residues. The CDR3 here is CASSLARNSGRETQYF. In nucleotides, the CDR3 is TGTGCCAGCAGCCTCGCAAGGAATAGCGGGAGAGAGACCCAGTACTTC.

This chain uses TRBV28 with TRBJ1-5, with D perhaps TRBD1 (6 bases). CDR1 and CDR2 (germline): MDHEN, SYDVKM. V was cut by 6 bases and J by 2 bases, with 14 bases left in between. The CDR3 runs to 15 residues. The CDR3 region has the DNA TGTGCCAGCAGCGGACAGCAAAGGGGCAATCAGCCCCAGCATTTT. It encodes CASSGQQRGNQPQHF.

The chain uses TRBV6-2 or TRBV6-3 and TRBJ1-3; D is unclear. The germline gives CDR1 MNHEY, CDR2 SVGEGT. V was cut by 6 bases and J by 0 bases, with 21 bases left in between. The CDR3 runs 18 residues. The DNA for the CDR3 is TGTGCCAGCAGCCCGACTCGACCAAGAATGGGCTCTGGAAACACCATATATTTT. It encodes CASSPTRPRMGSGNTIYF.

The rearrangement joins TRBV6-1 to TRBJ1-5; D might be TRBD1 (6 bases). This CDR3 region has 16 residues. Germline CDR1 and CDR2: MNHNS and SASEGT. Trimming cost V 2 bases and J 7 bases, with 18 bases left between them. Here the CDR3 reads CASSEWGQGLGQPQHF. CDR3 nucleotides: TGTGCCAGCAGTGAATGGGGGCAGGGGCTTGGACAGCCCCAGCATTTT.

The rearrangement uses TRBV25-1 and TRBJ2-1; 9 bases are shared with TRBD1. Trimming took 10 bases from V and 6 from J; bases not matched to a gene: 7. This CDR3 is 13 amino acids long. Germline V gene lookup returns CDR1 MGHDK and CDR2 SYGVNS. In DNA form, the CDR3 reads TGTGCCACCGACCGGACAGGGGTCAATGAGCAGTTCTTC. It codes for CATDRTGVNEQFF.

This chain connects TRBV27 to TRBJ1-4, with no clear D. The CDR3 loop spans 14 amino acids. The V and J ends lost 8 bases and 0 bases respectively, with 10 bases between them. Per germline, CDR1 MNHEY and CDR2 SMNVEV (reference sequence). The CDR3 sequence is CASRVAATNEKLFF. In DNA form, the CDR3 reads TGTGCCAGCCGGGTGGCCGCAACTAATGAAAAACTGTTTTTT.

This clone has only a few counts. J is TRBJ1-6 and V is TRBV4-2, with a possible D match to TRBD1 (5 bases). There are 15 residues in the CDR3. V lost 0 bases, J lost 7 bases, and 10 bases lay in between. Germline V gene data show CDR1 as LGHNA and CDR2 as YNFKEQ. The CDR3 reads CASSQDTGANSPLHF. The CDR3, as DNA: TGTGCCAGCAGCCAAGATACAGGAGCAAATTCACCCCTCCACTTT.

V usage is TRBV3-1 (or the pseudogene TRBV3-2) and J usage is TRBJ2-7, with D possibly being TRBD1 (6 bases). The CDR3 has 13 amino acids. V was trimmed by 4 bases and J by 3 bases, leaving 10 bases between them. Germline lookup yields CDR1 LGHDT and CDR2 YNNKEL (reference sequence). The CDR3 loop is CASSRVGGYEQYF. Here the CDR3 DNA reads TGTGCCAGCAGCCGCGTAGGGGGCTACGAGCAGTACTTC.

The DNA of the CDR3 is TGTGCCAGCAGCTACGGGGCGGGGGCGGCAGATACGCAGTATTTT. Translated: CASSYGAGAADTQYF. The rearrangement joins TRBV11-2 to TRBJ2-3, with D possibly TRBD2 on 7 matching bases. Germline V gene sequence: CDR1 SGHAT, CDR2 FQNNGV. Trimming stripped 4 bases from V and 4 bases from J, with 15 bases between. CDR3 length: 15 amino acids.

The chain combines TRBV7-8 with TRBJ2-7; 9 bases match TRBD1. CDR1 SGHVS and CDR2 FQNEAQ come from the germline V gene. CDR3 length: 14 amino acids. V shed 3 bases and J 3 bases; nucleotides not matched to a gene: 3. The CDR3 sequence is CASSLDRGLYEQYF. CDR3 nucleotides: TGTGCCAGCAGCTTGGACAGGGGACTCTACGAGCAGTACTTC.

V gene TRBV19 combines with J gene TRBJ2-1; possibly TRBD1 for D (6 bases). Deletions cut 6 bases from V and 8 bases from J, with 14 bases between. Germline-derived CDR1 and CDR2 are LNHDA and SQIVND (reference sequence). There are 13 residues in the CDR3. The CDR3 nucleotides are TGTGCCAGTAGGGGGACATCTGGGGATGAGCAGTTCTTC. It yields the protein CASRGTSGDEQFF.

This chain joins TRBV19 and TRBJ2-7; TRBD2 agrees at 7 bases. CDR3 size: 14 residues. CDR1 is LNHDA, CDR2 SQIVND, per germline (reference sequence). V was pared by 3 bases and J by 2 bases, with 4 bases of the junction left unmatched. DNA for the CDR3: TGTGCCAGTAGTATGGGGGGGTCCCCCTACGAGCAGTACTTC. Its translation is CASSMGGSPYEQYF.

The rearrangement joins TRBV6-1 to TRBJ2-7; 8 bases map to TRBD1. J gave up 5 bases and V 2 bases, and 5 bases lay outside the gene matches. CDR1 is MNHNS, CDR2 SASEGT, per germline. The CDR3 has 14 residues. The CDR3 protein is CASSEPQGVHEQYF. CDR3 sequence (DNA): TGTGCCAGCAGTGAACCACAGGGGGTACACGAGCAGTACTTC.